This is a list of T cell receptor beta chains from one sample in a study of a mutant IDH1 vaccine in newly diagnosed glioma. Here immunoSEQ multiplex PCR was the method, and the copy in TCRdb shows in-frame clones only, minus some. The table lists approximately 57,000 clones, about 80% of them singletons. For these TCRs, the target antigens are not known. The sample was PBMCs, taken from a glioma patient whose treatment included an IDH1 peptide vaccine. The receptors were gathered from a woman under 30 with glioma. Some clones in this sample may be carry-over from other donors' samples. Both conserved end residues are part of each CDR3. D genes are given only for firm matches. The size entry is marked missing in some rows and otherwise reads once, few, many or a size class.

CDR3: CASSWGREREQYF
DNA: TGTGCCAGCAGCTGGGGGCGCGAAAGGGAGCAGTACTTC
V: TRBV5-6
J: TRBJ2-7
D: NA
size: NA

CDR3: CASSLGTNTGELFF
DNA: TGTGCCAGCAGTTTGGGCACCAACACCGGGGAGCTGTTTTTT
V: TRBV27
J: TRBJ2-2
D: NA
size: NA

CDR3: CASRPLGLGGQFF
DNA: TGTGCCAGCAGGCCACTCGGACTGGGTGGGCAGTTCTTC
V: TRBV5-6
J: TRBJ2-1
D: NA
size: NA

CDR3: CAWSVGGSVYEQYF
DNA: TGTGCCTGGAGTGTAGGGGGGTCCGTTTACGAGCAGTACTTC
V: TRBV30
J: TRBJ2-7
D: NA
size: few

CDR3: CASSMRQGPTGELFF
DNA: TGTGCCAGCAGCATGAGACAGGGCCCCACCGGGGAGCTGTTTTTT
V: TRBV7-6
J: TRBJ2-2
D: TRBD1
size: NA

CDR3: CASSLRAGQSSQPQHF
DNA: TGTGCCAGCAGTTTGAGGGCGGGGCAGTCCTCCCAGCCCCAGCATTTT
V: TRBV27
J: TRBJ1-5
D: NA
size: NA

CDR3: CASSHYSGLPNYGYTF
DNA: TGCGCCAGCAGCCATTACTCAGGACTACCTAACTATGGCTACACCTTC
V: TRBV9
J: TRBJ1-2
D: NA
size: NA

CDR3: CASTPTGTYEQYF
DNA: TGTGCCAGCACCCCGACAGGTACCTACGAGCAGTACTTC
V: TRBV6-6
J: TRBJ2-7
D: NA
size: NA

CDR3: CASSFTGRTEAFF
DNA: TGTGCCAGCAGCTTCACAGGAAGGACTGAAGCTTTCTTT
V: TRBV5-4
J: TRBJ1-1
D: NA
size: NA

CDR3: CASSLVGGHVSGNTIYF
DNA: TGTGCCAGCAGCTTAGTGGGGGGCCACGTTTCTGGAAACACCATATATTTT
V: TRBV7-9
J: TRBJ1-3
D: NA
size: NA

CDR3: CASSRDRGRADTQYF
DNA: TGTGCCAGCAGCCGGGACAGGGGGCGCGCAGATACGCAGTATTTT
V: TRBV5-6
J: TRBJ2-3
D: TRBD1
size: NA

CDR3: CASASGGRGYEQYF
DNA: TGTGCCAGCGCCTCGGGGGGAAGGGGCTACGAGCAGTACTTC
V: TRBV6-6
J: TRBJ2-7
D: TRBD2
size: NA

CDR3: CASSILGSNTEAFF
DNA: TGTGCCAGTAGTATTCTGGGGTCGAACACTGAAGCTTTCTTT
V: TRBV19
J: TRBJ1-1
D: NA
size: NA

CDR3: CASSLTGDIGELFF
DNA: TGCGCCAGCAGCTTGACGGGAGACATCGGGGAGCTGTTTTTT
V: TRBV5-1
J: TRBJ2-2
D: NA
size: NA

CDR3: CASSVAGAQGIGGANVLTF
DNA: TGTGCCAGCAGCGTAGCCGGAGCACAGGGGATCGGTGGGGCCAACGTCCTGACTTTC
V: TRBV9
J: TRBJ2-6
D: TRBD1
size: NA

CDR3: CASSLGQGAYEQYF
DNA: TGTGCCAGCAGCTTGGGACAGGGGGCCTACGAGCAGTACTTC
V: TRBV7-2
J: TRBJ2-7
D: TRBD1
size: NA

CDR3: CARSLDVPTQGDEQYF
DNA: TGTGCCAGAAGCTTAGATGTCCCCACCCAGGGGGACGAGCAGTACTTC
V: TRBV5-3
J: TRBJ2-7
D: TRBD1
size: NA

CDR3: CASSYDGLDQPQHF
DNA: TGTGCCAGCAGTTACGACGGGCTCGATCAACCCCAGCATTTT
V: TRBV6-6
J: TRBJ1-5
D: NA
size: NA

CDR3: CASSLSPPGELFF
DNA: TGTGCCAGCAGCCTATCACCACCCGGGGAGCTGTTTTTT
V: TRBV14
J: TRBJ2-2
D: NA
size: NA

CDR3: CASRGDSSYNEQFF
DNA: TGTGCCAGCAGGGGGGATAGCTCCTACAATGAGCAGTTCTTC
V: TRBV6-6
J: TRBJ2-1
D: NA
size: NA

CDR3: CASSYRGSGGIDEQFF
DNA: TGTGCCAGCAGTTACCGAGGTAGCGGGGGAATTGATGAGCAGTTCTTC
V: TRBV6-5
J: TRBJ2-1
D: TRBD2
size: NA

CDR3: CASSKDRNPGYTF
DNA: TGTGCCAGTAGTAAGGACAGGAATCCGGGCTACACCTTC
V: TRBV19
J: TRBJ1-2
D: TRBD1
size: NA

CDR3: CASAREGDYNEQFF
DNA: TGTGCCAGCGCCCGGGAGGGGGACTACAATGAGCAGTTCTTC
V: TRBV9
J: TRBJ2-1
D: TRBD2
size: NA

CDR3: CSVDPGGNTGELFF
DNA: TGCAGCGTTGACCCGGGGGGGAATACCGGGGAGCTGTTTTTT
V: TRBV29-1
J: TRBJ2-2
D: TRBD2
size: NA

CDR3: CASSFGYGYTF
DNA: TGCGCCAGCAGCTTTGGGTATGGCTACACCTTC
V: TRBV5-1
J: TRBJ1-2
D: NA
size: once

CDR3: CATGPELHF
DNA: TGTGCCACTGGACCGGAGCTCCACTTT
V: TRBV6-1
J: TRBJ1-6
D: NA
size: NA

CDR3: CASSLETGYSGNTIYF
DNA: TGTGCCAGCAGTCTTGAGACAGGGTACTCTGGAAACACCATATATTTT
V: TRBV2
J: TRBJ1-3
D: TRBD1
size: NA

CDR3: CASGFEGNTEAFF
DNA: TGTGCCAGCGGCTTCGAGGGGAACACTGAAGCTTTCTTT
V: TRBV6-5
J: TRBJ1-1
D: NA
size: NA

CDR3: CASSQAAVAYNEQFF
DNA: TGCGCCAGCAGCCAAGCGGCGGTAGCCTACAATGAGCAGTTCTTC
V: TRBV4-1
J: TRBJ2-1
D: NA
size: NA

CDR3: CASSRPQETQYF
DNA: TGTGCCAGCAGCCGGCCACAAGAGACCCAGTACTTC
V: TRBV7-2
J: TRBJ2-5
D: NA
size: NA

CDR3: CATSRVLGGFADTQYF
DNA: TGTGCCACCAGCAGAGTCCTCGGGGGGTTCGCAGATACGCAGTATTTT
V: TRBV15
J: TRBJ2-3
D: TRBD2
size: NA

CDR3: CASSEYSLAMETQYF
DNA: TGTGCCAGCAGTGAATATTCACTAGCGATGGAGACCCAGTACTTC
V: TRBV25-1
J: TRBJ2-5
D: TRBD2
size: NA

CDR3: CASSAGGRTEAFF
DNA: TGTGCCAGCAGCGCCGGAGGGCGCACTGAAGCTTTCTTT
V: TRBV6-1
J: TRBJ1-1
D: NA
size: NA

CDR3: CASSKTVYEQYF
DNA: TGTGCCAGCAGCAAGACAGTCTACGAGCAGTACTTC
V: TRBV7-9
J: TRBJ2-7
D: NA
size: NA

CDR3: CASSETGYYEQYF
DNA: TGTGCCAGCAGCGAGACAGGGTACTACGAGCAGTACTTC
V: TRBV2
J: TRBJ2-7
D: TRBD1
size: NA

CDR3: CASSHTGAGRANYGYTF
DNA: TGTGCCAGCAGCCATACAGGGGCCGGGCGGGCTAACTATGGCTACACCTTC
V: TRBV4-2
J: TRBJ1-2
D: TRBD1
size: NA

CDR3: CAWSGGAGGRHGGTDTQYF
DNA: TGTGCCTGGAGTGGGGGGGCTGGCGGGAGACATGGGGGGACAGATACGCAGTATTTT
V: TRBV30
J: TRBJ2-3
D: NA
size: NA

CDR3: CASSESYGRIGRNEKLFF
DNA: TGTGCCAGCAGTGAATCTTACGGGAGGATCGGGCGGAATGAAAAACTGTTTTTT
V: TRBV25-1
J: TRBJ1-4
D: NA
size: NA

CDR3: CASSLAVWGVQYF
DNA: TGTGCCAGCAGCTTGGCGGTTTGGGGAGTGCAGTATTTT
V: TRBV5-8
J: TRBJ2-3
D: NA
size: few

CDR3: CASSSSSGSSTDTQYF
DNA: TGCGCCAGCAGCTCCTCTAGCGGTTCTAGCACAGATACGCAGTATTTT
V: TRBV5-1
J: TRBJ2-3
D: TRBD2
size: few

CDR3: CASSYPGLPEAFF
DNA: TGTGCCAGCAGTTACCCCGGGTTGCCTGAAGCTTTCTTT
V: TRBV6-5
J: TRBJ1-1
D: NA
size: NA

CDR3: CASSSLGVNQPQHF
DNA: TGTGCCAGCAGTTCCCTAGGGGTTAATCAGCCCCAGCATTTT
V: TRBV27
J: TRBJ1-5
D: NA
size: NA

CDR3: CASSQGGREAFF
DNA: TGCGCCAGCAGCCAGGGAGGGAGAGAAGCTTTCTTT
V: TRBV4-3
J: TRBJ1-1
D: NA
size: NA

CDR3: CASSFSTGRRTEAFF
DNA: TGTGCCAGCAGCTTTTCGACAGGGCGGAGGACTGAAGCTTTCTTT
V: TRBV11-3
J: TRBJ1-1
D: TRBD1
size: NA

CDR3: CASGDSGNLNEQYF
DNA: TGTGCCAGCGGGGATAGCGGGAACCTTAACGAGCAGTACTTC
V: TRBV6-5
J: TRBJ2-7
D: TRBD2
size: NA

CDR3: CASSYPRGGGNQPQHF
DNA: TGTGCCAGCAGTTACCCCAGGGGCGGGGGCAATCAGCCCCAGCATTTT
V: TRBV6-6
J: TRBJ1-5
D: NA
size: NA

CDR3: CASSPTRTKLFF
DNA: TGTGCCAGCAGTCCCACGAGGACGAAACTGTTTTTT
V: TRBV6-5
J: TRBJ1-4
D: NA
size: NA

CDR3: CAWSVLRGTGLTKNIQYF
DNA: TGTGCCTGGAGTGTACTTAGGGGTACCGGGCTAACCAAAAACATTCAGTACTTC
V: TRBV30
J: TRBJ2-4
D: NA
size: NA

CDR3: CATSVTAFYGYTF
DNA: TGTGCCACCTCGGTTACAGCCTTCTATGGCTACACCTTC
V: TRBV14
J: TRBJ1-2
D: NA
size: NA